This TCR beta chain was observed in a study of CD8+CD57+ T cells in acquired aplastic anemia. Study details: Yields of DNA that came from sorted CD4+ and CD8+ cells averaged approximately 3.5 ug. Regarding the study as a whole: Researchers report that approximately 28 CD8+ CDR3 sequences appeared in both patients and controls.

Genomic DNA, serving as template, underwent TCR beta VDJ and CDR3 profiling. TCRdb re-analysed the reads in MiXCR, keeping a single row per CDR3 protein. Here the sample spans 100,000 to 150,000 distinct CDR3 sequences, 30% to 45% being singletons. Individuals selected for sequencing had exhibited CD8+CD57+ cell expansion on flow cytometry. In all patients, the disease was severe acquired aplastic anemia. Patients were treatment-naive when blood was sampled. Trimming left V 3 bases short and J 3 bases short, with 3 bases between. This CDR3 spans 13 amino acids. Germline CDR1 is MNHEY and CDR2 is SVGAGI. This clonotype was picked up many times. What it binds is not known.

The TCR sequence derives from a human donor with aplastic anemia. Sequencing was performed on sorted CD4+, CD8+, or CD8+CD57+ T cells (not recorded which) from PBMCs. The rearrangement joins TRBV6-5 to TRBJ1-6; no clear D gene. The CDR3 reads CASSYRYNSPLHF. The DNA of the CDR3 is TGTGCCAGCAGTTATCGCTATAATTCACCCCTCCACTTT.